The 19 T cell receptor beta chains listed next were all sequenced from one sample in a study of T cell changes during pregnancy in multiple sclerosis. Produced via immunoSEQ multiplex PCR; TCRdb's table is partial and in-frame only. The sample has some 81,000 clones, about 93% seen once. This specimen was peripheral blood, taken after pregnancy. The origin of the receptors is a female donor in good health, enrolled as a control in a pregnancy study.

The chain has TRBV25-1 and TRBJ2-7; a possible D gene is TRBD1 (6 bases). Germline V CDR1 and CDR2: MGHDK, SYGVNS. Trimming took off 8 bases at V and 4 bases at J, with 18 bases between the two ends. CDR3 length equals 14 residues. CDR3 region: CASAPGVKVYEQYF. For the CDR3, the DNA is TGTGCCAGCGCCCCAGGGGTTAAGGTGTACGAGCAGTACTTC.

CDR3 nucleotides: TGCAGTACCGGGGTGGCAGATACGCAGTATTTT. It encodes CSTGVADTQYF. The chain uses TRBV20-1 and TRBJ2-3; D may be TRBD2 (5 bases). The CDR3 covers 11 residues. Trimming took off 8 bases at V and 4 bases at J, with 10 bases between the two ends. Germline CDR1 and CDR2: DFQATT and SNEGSKA (reference sequence).

Only a few counts were recorded for this clone. The chain employs TRBV18 and TRBJ2-3; no clear D. V was pared by 2 bases and J by 0 bases, with 3 bases between. CDR1 is KGHSH and CDR2 is LQKENI in the germline V gene. The CDR3 consists of 13 residues. The CDR3 protein is CASSPVSTDTQYF. The CDR3 DNA reads as TGTGCCAGCTCACCAGTAAGCACAGATACGCAGTATTTT.

The rearrangement links TRBV19 to TRBJ2-7; 10 nucleotides agree with TRBD2. After removal of 4 bases from V and 2 bases from J, the junction contained 5 bases not matched to a gene. The CDR3 totals 15 residues. Germline V CDR1 and CDR2: LNHDA, SQIVND (reference sequence). CDR3 loop: CASSTRTSGAYEQYF. CDR3 in DNA: TGTGCCAGTAGTACCCGGACTAGCGGAGCCTACGAGCAGTACTTC.

The chain uses TRBV6-1 and TRBJ2-7; 10 bases fit TRBD1. Germline CDR1 and CDR2: MNHNS and SASEGT. V trimming: 2 bases; J trimming: 5 bases; junction bases outside the gene matches: 6. The CDR3 length is 15 residues. CDR3 sequence: CASSEHRDRGDEQYF. The CDR3 DNA follows: TGTGCCAGCAGTGAACACCGGGACAGGGGTGACGAGCAGTACTTC.

CDR3 bases: TGTGCCAGCAAAAGCCTGAGCTCCTACGAGCAGTACTTC. Protein: CASKSLSSYEQYF. The chain employs TRBV27 and TRBJ2-7; D gene unclear. Per the germline V gene, CDR1 is MNHEY and CDR2 is SMNVEV (reference sequence). Trimming left V 7 bases short and J 0 bases short, with 10 bases between. The CDR3 extends over 13 amino acids.

The rearrangement links TRBV5-1 to TRBJ2-1; D is uncertain. CDR1 is SGHRS and CDR2 is YFSETQ in the germline V gene. Between the trimmed V and J ends, which lost 1 base and 0 bases, there was a span of 5 bases. The CDR3 is made up of 14 amino acids. CDR3 in amino acids: CASSLLSSYNEQFF. CDR3 nucleotide sequence: TGCGCCAGCAGCTTGTTGAGCTCCTACAATGAGCAGTTCTTC.

The count of this clone is one. The J gene is TRBJ2-7, the V gene TRBV19; 10 bases match TRBD1. Germline V gives CDR1 LNHDA, CDR2 SQIVND (reference sequence). There are 15 residues in the CDR3. V dropped 4 bases and J dropped 2; count of bases not matched to a gene: 5. DNA of the CDR3: TGTGCCAGTAGTACCGCCGGACAGGGGGCCTACGAGCAGTACTTC. Translated, it gives CASSTAGQGAYEQYF.

The V call is TRBV9, the J call TRBJ2-1; 9 bases line up with TRBD2. CDR1 SGDLS and CDR2 YYNGEE come from the germline V gene. J gave up 0 bases and V 7 bases, and 5 bases lay outside the gene matches. The CDR3 spans 15 residues. The CDR3 sequence is CASAGGVSSYNEQFF. CDR3 nucleotide sequence: TGTGCCAGCGCGGGAGGGGTAAGCTCCTACAATGAGCAGTTCTTC.

The chain has TRBV18 and TRBJ2-3, with 11 positions matching TRBD2. This CDR3 region has 15 residues. Germline CDR1 is KGHSH and CDR2 is LQKENI. With 3 bases clipped from V and 6 bases from J, the junction kept 5 bases outside the gene matches. CDR3 amino acids: CASSPSGGASDTQYF. The CDR3 DNA sequence: TGTGCCAGCTCACCTAGCGGGGGGGCCTCGGATACGCAGTATTTT.

The chain couples TRBV28 to TRBJ1-2; the D is unclear. Trimming cost V 6 bases and J 9 bases, with 14 bases left between them. The CDR3 is made up of 12 amino acids. Germline loops: CDR1 MDHEN, CDR2 SYDVKM. The CDR3 is CASSYPMSSYTF. In DNA, the CDR3 is TGTGCCAGCAGCTACCCGATGTCTAGCTACACCTTC.

The rearrangement uses TRBV7-6 and TRBJ1-5; maybe TRBD1 (5 bases). The V and J ends lost 6 bases and 1 base respectively, with 19 bases between them. The germline V gene encodes CDR1 SGHVS and CDR2 FNYEAQ. The CDR3 has 17 residues. The CDR3 coding sequence is TGTGCCAGCAGTCAGGGTCCAGCAGGGTCAAGCAATCAGCCCCAGCATTTT. Translated, it gives CASSQGPAGSSNQPQHF.

V usage is TRBV5-4 and J usage is TRBJ2-5; TRBD2 matches 7 bases. This CDR3 comprises 14 residues. The ends lost 7 bases at V and 5 bases at J; junction bases unmatched: 11. In germline, CDR1 is SGHNT, CDR2 YYREEE (reference sequence). The CDR3 nucleotides read TGTGCCAGCTCCGAACGGGGGGTGGCGGAGACCCAGTACTTC. The encoded protein is CASSERGVAETQYF.

The chain uses TRBV14 and TRBJ2-4, with 9 bases that match TRBD2. V gave up 2 bases and J gave up 7 bases; unmatched junction bases: 6. The CDR3 is 15 residues long. CDR1 is SGHDN, CDR2 FVKESK, per germline. In DNA form, the CDR3 reads TGTGCCAGCAGCCAACCCGGGACTAGCTTGAACATTCAGTACTTC. Amino acid sequence: CASSQPGTSLNIQYF.

V usage is TRBV29-1 and J usage is TRBJ2-7, with D maybe TRBD1 (6 bases). CDR1 is SQVTM and CDR2 is ANQGSEA in the germline V gene. This CDR3 spans 14 amino acids. With 4 bases removed from V and 1 base from J, the gap between germline ends came to 14 bases. CDR3 sequence (DNA): TGCAGCGTTGGGGGGCAAGGGGGTTCCTACGAGCAGTACTTC. This sequence encodes CSVGGQGGSYEQYF.

V and J are TRBV11-2 and TRBJ2-7; D might be TRBD1 (6 bases). The CDR3 consists of 12 residues. Germline lookup yields CDR1 SGHAT and CDR2 FQNNGV. V lost 4 bases and J lost 4, with 8 bases in between. CDR3: CASSWQGYEQYF. CDR3 nucleotides: TGTGCCAGCAGCTGGCAGGGGTACGAGCAGTACTTC.

The gene calls are TRBV5-1 and TRBJ1-2, with D maybe TRBD1 (6 bases). V gave up 4 bases and J gave up 4 bases, with 17 bases separating them. The CDR3 is 15 amino acids. CDR1 is SGHRS and CDR2 is YFSETQ in the germline V gene. CDR3 loop: CASSPTVQGGYGYTF. Written as DNA, the CDR3 is TGCGCCAGCAGCCCCACGGTACAGGGCGGCTATGGCTACACCTTC.

The chain recombines TRBV7-2 with TRBJ2-1; D is unclear. Trimming took 8 bases from V and 2 from J, leaving 10 bases between them. The CDR3 contains 13 residues. The germline gives CDR1 SGHTA, CDR2 FQGNSA. The CDR3 region has the DNA TGTGCCAGCTGCAAGCATCCCTACAATGAGCAGTTCTTC. It translates to CASCKHPYNEQFF. Variable domain in full (rest from reference TRBV7-2 and TRBJ2-1): GAGVSQSPSNKVTEKGKDVELRCDPISGHTALYWYRQSLGQGLEFLIYFQGNSAPDKSGLPSDRFSAERTGGSVSTLTIQRTQQEDSAVYLCASCKHPYNEQFFGPGTRLTVL.

The chain is built from TRBV4-1 and TRBJ2-2; 9 nucleotides line up with TRBD2. The CDR3 is made up of 17 amino acids. Germline trimming cut 8 bases from V and 0 bases from J; bases unmatched to any gene: 10. CDR1 and CDR2 from the germline V gene are MGHRA and YSYEKL. CDR3 bases: TGCGCCAGCGCAATCAGCATAGCGGGAGCGAACACCGGGGAGCTGTTTTTT. Translated, it gives CASAISIAGANTGELFF.